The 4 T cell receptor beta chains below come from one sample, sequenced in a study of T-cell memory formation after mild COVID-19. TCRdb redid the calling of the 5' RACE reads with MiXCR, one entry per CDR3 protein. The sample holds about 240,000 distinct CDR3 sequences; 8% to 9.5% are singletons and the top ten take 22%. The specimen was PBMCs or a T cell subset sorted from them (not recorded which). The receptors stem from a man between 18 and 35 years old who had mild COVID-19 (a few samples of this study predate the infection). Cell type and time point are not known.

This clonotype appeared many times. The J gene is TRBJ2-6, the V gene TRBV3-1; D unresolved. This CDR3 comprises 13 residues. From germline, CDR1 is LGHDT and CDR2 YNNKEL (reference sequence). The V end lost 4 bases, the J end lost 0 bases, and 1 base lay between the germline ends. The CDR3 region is CASSPSGANVLTF. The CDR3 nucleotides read TGTGCCAGCAGCCCCTCTGGGGCCAACGTCCTGACTTTC.

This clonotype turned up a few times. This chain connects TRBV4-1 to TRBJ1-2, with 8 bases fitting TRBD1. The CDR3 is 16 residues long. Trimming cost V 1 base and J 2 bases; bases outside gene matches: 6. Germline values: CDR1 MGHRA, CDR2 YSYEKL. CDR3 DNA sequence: TGCGCCAGCAGCCAAGGAGAGGCAGGGGGCAACTATGGCTACACCTTC. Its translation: CASSQGEAGGNYGYTF.

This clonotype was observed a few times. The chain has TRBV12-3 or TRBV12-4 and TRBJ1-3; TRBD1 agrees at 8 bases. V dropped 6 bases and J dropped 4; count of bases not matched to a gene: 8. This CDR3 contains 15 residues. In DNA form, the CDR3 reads TGTGCCAGCAGAGAGGGACAGGCCGCGGGAAACACCATATATTTT. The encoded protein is CASREGQAAGNTIYF.

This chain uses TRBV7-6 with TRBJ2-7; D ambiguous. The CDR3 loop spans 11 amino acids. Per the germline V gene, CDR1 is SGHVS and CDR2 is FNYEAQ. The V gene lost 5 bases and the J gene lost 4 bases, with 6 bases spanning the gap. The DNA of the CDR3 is TGTGCCAGCAGCAATGGGTACGAGCAGTACTTC. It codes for CASSNGYEQYF.